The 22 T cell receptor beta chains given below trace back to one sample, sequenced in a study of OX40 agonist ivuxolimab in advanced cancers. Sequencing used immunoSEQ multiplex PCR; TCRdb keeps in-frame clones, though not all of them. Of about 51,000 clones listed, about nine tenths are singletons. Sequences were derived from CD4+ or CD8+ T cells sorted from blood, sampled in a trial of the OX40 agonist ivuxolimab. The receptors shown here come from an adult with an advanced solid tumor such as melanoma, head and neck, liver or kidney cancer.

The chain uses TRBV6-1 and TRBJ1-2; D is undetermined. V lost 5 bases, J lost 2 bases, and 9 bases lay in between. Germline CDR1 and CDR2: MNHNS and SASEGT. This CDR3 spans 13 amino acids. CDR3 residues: CASSQGLNYGYTF. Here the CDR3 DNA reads TGTGCCAGCAGTCAAGGGCTAAACTATGGCTACACCTTC.

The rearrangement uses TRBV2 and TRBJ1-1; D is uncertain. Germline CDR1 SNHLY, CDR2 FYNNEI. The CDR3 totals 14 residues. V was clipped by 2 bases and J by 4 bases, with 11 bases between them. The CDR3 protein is CASSESGRATEAFF. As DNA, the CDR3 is TGTGCCAGCAGTGAAAGTGGGAGAGCCACTGAAGCTTTCTTT. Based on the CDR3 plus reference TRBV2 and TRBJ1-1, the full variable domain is EPEVTQTPSHQVTQMGQEVILRCVPISNHLYFYWYRQILGQKVEFLVSFYNNEISEKSEIFDDQFSVERPDGSNFTLKIRSTKLEDSAMYFCASSESGRATEAFFGQGTRLTVV.

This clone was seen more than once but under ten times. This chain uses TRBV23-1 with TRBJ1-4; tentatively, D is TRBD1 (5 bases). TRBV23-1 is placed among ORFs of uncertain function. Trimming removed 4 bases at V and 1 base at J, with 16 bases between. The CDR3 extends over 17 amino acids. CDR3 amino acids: CASSPKGPRGTNEKLFF. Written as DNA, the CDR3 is TGCGCCAGCAGTCCGAAGGGGCCCCGAGGAACTAATGAAAAACTGTTTTTT.

The CDR3 DNA is TGTGCCAGCAGCTTCCGGGACAGGGGAGCCTACGAGCAGTACTTC. It encodes CASSFRDRGAYEQYF. The chain links TRBV28 to TRBJ2-5, with TRBD1 matching over 10 bases. The last part of the DNA fits TRBJ2-7 better; the J call may be wrong. The CDR3 is 15 amino acids. Germline assignment: CDR1 MDHEN and CDR2 SYDVKM.

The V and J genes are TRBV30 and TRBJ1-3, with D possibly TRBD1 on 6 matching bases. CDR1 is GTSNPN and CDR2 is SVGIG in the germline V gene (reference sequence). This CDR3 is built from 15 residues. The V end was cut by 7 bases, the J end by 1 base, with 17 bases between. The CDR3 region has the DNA TGTGCCTCAAACGACGGGCAGGGGTCTGGAAACACCATATATTTT. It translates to CASNDGQGSGNTIYF. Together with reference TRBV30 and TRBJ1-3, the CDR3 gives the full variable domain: SQTIHQWPATLVQPVGSPLSLECTVEGTSNPNLYWYRQAAGRGLQLLFYSVGIGQISSEVPQNLSASRPQDRQFILSSKKLLLSDSGFYLCASNDGQGSGNTIYFGEGSWLTVV.

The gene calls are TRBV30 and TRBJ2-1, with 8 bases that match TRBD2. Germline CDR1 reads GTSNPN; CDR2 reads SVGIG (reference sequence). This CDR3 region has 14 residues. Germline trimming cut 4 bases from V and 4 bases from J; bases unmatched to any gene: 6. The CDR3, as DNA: TGTGCCTGGAAGCCAGCGGGAGCATACAATGAGCAGTTCTTC. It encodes CAWKPAGAYNEQFF.

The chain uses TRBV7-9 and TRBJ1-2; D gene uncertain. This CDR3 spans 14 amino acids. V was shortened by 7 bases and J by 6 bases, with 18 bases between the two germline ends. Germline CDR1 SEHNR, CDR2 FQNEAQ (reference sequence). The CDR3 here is CASTFLGGYDGYTF. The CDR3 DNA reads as TGTGCCAGCACCTTCCTCGGAGGGTACGATGGCTACACCTTC.

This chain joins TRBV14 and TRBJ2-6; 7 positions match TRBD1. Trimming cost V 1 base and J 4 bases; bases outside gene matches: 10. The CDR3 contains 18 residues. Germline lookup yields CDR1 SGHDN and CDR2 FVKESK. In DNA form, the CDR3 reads TGTGCCAGCAGCCAAGGGGGACAGCAGCTTCTAGGGGCCAACGTCCTGACTTTC. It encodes CASSQGGQQLLGANVLTF.

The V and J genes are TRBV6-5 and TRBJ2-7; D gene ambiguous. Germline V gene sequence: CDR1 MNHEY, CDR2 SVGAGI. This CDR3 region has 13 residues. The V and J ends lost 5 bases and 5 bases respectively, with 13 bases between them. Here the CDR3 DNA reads TGTGCCAGCAGTACGGCGTCGGCCCACGAGCAGTACTTC. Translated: CASSTASAHEQYF.

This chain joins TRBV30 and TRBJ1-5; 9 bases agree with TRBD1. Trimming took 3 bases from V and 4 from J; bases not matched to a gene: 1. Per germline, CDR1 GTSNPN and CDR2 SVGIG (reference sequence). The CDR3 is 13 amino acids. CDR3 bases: TGTGCCTGGAGCGGACAGGGGAATCAGCCCCAGCATTTT. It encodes CAWSGQGNQPQHF.

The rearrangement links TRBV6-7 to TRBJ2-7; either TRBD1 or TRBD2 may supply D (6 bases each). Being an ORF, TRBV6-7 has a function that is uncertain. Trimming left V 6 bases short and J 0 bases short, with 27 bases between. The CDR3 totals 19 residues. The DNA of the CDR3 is TGTGCCAGCAGCATGTCGAGGGGGTCGGAACGGCGGGACTCCTACGAGCAGTACTTC. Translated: CASSMSRGSERRDSYEQYF.

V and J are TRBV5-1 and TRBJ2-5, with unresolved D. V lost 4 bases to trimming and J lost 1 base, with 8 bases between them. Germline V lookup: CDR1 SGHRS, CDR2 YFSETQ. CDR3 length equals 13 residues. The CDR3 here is CASSALSQETQYF. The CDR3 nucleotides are TGCGCCAGCAGCGCCCTTTCCCAAGAGACCCAGTACTTC.

DNA for the CDR3: TGTGCCAGCAGCTTAGGATCCAGGGCCCTCTCCTACGAGCAGTACTTC. It specifies CASSLGSRALSYEQYF. The genes are TRBV7-8 and TRBJ2-7; the D gene is possibly TRBD1 (5 bases). The V gene lost 1 base and the J gene lost 0 bases, with 13 bases spanning the gap. This CDR3 region has 16 residues. CDR1 and CDR2 from the germline V gene are SGHVS and FQNEAQ.

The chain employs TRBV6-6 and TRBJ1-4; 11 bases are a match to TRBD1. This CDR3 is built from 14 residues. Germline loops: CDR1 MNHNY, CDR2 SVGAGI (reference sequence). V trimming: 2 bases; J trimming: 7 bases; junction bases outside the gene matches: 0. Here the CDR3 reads CASSYGTGGEKLFF. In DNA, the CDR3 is TGTGCCAGCAGTTACGGGACAGGGGGTGAAAAACTGTTTTTT.

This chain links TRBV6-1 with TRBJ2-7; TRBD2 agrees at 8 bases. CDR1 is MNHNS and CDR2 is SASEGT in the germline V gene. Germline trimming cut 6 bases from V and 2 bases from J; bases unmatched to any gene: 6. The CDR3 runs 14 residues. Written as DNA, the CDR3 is TGTGCCAGCAGATCCAGCGGGGGCCCCTACGAGCAGTACTTC. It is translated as CASRSSGGPYEQYF.

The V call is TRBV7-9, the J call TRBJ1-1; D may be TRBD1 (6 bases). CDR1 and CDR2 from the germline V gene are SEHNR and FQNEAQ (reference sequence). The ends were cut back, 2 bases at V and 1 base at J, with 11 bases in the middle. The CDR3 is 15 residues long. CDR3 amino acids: CASSLLGAGNTEAFF. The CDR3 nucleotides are TGTGCCAGCAGCTTATTGGGGGCGGGGAACACTGAAGCTTTCTTT.

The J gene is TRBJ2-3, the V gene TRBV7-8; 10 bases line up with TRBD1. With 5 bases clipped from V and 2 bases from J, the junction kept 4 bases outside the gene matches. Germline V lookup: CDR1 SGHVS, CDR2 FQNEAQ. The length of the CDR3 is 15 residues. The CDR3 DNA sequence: TGTGCCAGCAGCCGCGACAGGGGGCACACAGATACGCAGTATTTT. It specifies CASSRDRGHTDTQYF.

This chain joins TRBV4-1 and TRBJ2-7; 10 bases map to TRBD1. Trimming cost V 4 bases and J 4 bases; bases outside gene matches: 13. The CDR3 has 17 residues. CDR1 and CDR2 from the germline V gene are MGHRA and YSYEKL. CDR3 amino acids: CASSLLVPGQGNYEQYF. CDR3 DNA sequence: TGCGCCAGCAGCCTCCTAGTACCGGGACAGGGGAATTACGAGCAGTACTTC.

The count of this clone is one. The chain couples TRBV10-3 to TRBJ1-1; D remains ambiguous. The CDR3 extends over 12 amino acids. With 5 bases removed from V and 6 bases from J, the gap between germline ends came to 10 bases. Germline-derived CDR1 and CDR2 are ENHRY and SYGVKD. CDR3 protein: CAISSERAEAFF. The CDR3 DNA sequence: TGTGCCATCAGTTCCGAGAGGGCTGAAGCTTTCTTT.

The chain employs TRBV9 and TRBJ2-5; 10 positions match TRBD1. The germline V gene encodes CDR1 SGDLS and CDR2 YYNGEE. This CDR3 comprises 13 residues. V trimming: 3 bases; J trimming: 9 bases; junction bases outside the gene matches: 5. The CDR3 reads CASSGGQGFPQYF. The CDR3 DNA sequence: TGTGCCAGCAGCGGGGGACAGGGGTTTCCCCAGTACTTC. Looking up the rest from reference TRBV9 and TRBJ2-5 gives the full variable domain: DSGVTQTPKHLITATGQRVTLRCSPRSGDLSVYWYQQSLDQGLQFLIQYYNGEERAKGNILERFSAQQFPDLHSELNLSSLELGDSALYFCASSGGQGFPQYFGPGTRLLVL.

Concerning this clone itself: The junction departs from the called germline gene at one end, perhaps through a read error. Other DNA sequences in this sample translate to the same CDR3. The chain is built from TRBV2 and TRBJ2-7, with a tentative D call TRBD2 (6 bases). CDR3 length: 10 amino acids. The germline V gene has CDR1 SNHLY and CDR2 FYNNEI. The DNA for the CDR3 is TGCGCCAGCAGCGGGTACGAGCAGTACTTC. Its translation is CASSGYEQYF.

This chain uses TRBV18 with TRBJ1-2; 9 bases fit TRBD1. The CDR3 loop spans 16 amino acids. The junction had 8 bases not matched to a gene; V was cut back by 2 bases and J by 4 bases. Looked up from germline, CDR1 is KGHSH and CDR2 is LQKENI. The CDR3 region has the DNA TGTGCCAGCTCACCAATGGGACAGGGCGGGCCCTATGGCTACACCTTC. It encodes CASSPMGQGGPYGYTF. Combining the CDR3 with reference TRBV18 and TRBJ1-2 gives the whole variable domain NAGVMQNPRHLVRRRGQEARLRCSPMKGHSHVYWYRQLPEEGLKFMVYLQKENIIDESGMPKERFSAEFPKEGPSILRIQQVVRGDSAAYFCASSPMGQGGPYGYTFGSGTRLTVV.